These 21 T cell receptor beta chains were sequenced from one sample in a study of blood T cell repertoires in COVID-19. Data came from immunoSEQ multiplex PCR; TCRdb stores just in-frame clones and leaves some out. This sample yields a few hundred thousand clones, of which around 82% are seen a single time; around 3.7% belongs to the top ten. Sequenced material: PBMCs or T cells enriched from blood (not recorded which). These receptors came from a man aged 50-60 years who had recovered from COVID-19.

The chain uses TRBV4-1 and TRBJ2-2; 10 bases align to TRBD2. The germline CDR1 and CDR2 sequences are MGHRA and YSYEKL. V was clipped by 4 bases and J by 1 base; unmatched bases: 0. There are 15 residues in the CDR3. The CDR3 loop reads CASSLAGGNTGELFF. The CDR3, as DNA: TGCGCCAGCAGCCTAGCGGGGGGGAACACCGGGGAGCTGTTTTTT.

The CDR3 sequence: CASSWGITGAGETQYF. CDR3 DNA: TGTGCCAGCAGCTGGGGGATCACCGGGGCGGGGGAGACCCAGTACTTC. The chain employs TRBV25-1 and TRBJ2-5; D perhaps matches TRBD2 (6 bases). Trimming left V 6 bases short and J 5 bases short, with 22 bases between. The CDR3 loop spans 16 amino acids. Germline CDR1 reads MGHDK; CDR2 reads SYGVNS.

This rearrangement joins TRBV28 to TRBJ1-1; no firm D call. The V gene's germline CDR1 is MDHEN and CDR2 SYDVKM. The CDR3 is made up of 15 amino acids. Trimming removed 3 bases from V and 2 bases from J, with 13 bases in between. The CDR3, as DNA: TGTGCCAGCAGTTTCCGCGGGTTAGGAAACACTGAAGCTTTCTTT. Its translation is CASSFRGLGNTEAFF.

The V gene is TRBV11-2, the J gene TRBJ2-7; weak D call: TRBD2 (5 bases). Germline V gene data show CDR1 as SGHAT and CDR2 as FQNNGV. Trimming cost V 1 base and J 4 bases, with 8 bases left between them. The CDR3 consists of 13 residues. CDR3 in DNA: TGTGCCAGCAGCTTAGGTTCGGGGTACGAGCAGTACTTC. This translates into CASSLGSGYEQYF.

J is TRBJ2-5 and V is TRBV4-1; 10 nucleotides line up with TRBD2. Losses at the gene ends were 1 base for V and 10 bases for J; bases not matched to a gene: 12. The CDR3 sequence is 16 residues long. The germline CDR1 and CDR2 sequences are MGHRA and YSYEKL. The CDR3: CASSQVPSGRGLGQYF. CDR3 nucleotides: TGCGCCAGCAGCCAAGTTCCTAGCGGGAGAGGGTTAGGCCAGTACTTC.

The CDR3 protein is CASSLGLAGLNYNEQFF. In nucleotides, the CDR3 is TGTGCCAGCAGCTTGGGGCTAGCGGGGTTGAATTACAATGAGCAGTTCTTC. J is TRBJ2-1 and V is TRBV5-8; the match to TRBD2 covers 9 bases. The CDR3 is 17 amino acids. Trimming took 0 bases from V and 4 from J; bases not matched to a gene: 8. Germline-derived CDR1 and CDR2 are SGHTS and YDEGEE.

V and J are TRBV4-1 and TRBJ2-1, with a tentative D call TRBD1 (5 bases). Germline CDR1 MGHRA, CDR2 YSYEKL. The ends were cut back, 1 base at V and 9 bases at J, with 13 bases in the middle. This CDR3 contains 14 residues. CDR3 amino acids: CASSQGSRVIEQFF. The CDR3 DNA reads TGCGCCAGCAGCCAAGGGAGCAGGGTAATTGAGCAGTTCTTC.

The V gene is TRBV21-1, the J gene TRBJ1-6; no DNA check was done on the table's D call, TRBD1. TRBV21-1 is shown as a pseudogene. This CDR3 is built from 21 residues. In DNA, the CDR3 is TGTGCCAGCAGCAAAGCGGTAGGGGACAGGGGGTTAGAGTCCTATAATTCACCCCTCCACTTT. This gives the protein CASSKAVGDRGLESYNSPLHF.

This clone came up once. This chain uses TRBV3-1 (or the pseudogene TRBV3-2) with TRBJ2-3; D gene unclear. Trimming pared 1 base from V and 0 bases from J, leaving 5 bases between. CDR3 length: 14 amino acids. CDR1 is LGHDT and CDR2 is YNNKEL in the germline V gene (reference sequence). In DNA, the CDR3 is TGTGCCAGCAGCCAAGGACTCAGCACAGATACGCAGTATTTT. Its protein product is CASSQGLSTDTQYF.

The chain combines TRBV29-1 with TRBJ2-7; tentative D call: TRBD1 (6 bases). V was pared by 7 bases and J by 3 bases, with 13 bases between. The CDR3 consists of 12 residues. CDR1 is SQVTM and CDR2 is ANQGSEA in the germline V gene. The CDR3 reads CSAAGAGYEQYF. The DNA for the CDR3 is TGCAGCGCGGCAGGGGCAGGCTACGAGCAGTACTTC.

CDR3 residues: CASSQGRKETQYF. The CDR3 DNA sequence: TGTGCCAGCAGCCAAGGCAGGAAAGAGACCCAGTACTTC. The V and J genes are TRBV4-2 and TRBJ2-5; D uncertain. Trimming removed 1 base at V and 3 bases at J, with 6 bases between. The CDR3 runs 13 residues. Germline V gene lookup returns CDR1 LGHNA and CDR2 YNFKEQ.

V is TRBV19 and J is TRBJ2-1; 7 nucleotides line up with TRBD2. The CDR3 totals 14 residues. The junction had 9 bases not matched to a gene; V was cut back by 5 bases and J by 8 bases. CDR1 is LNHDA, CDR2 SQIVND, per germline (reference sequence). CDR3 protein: CASSVAGAWDEQFF. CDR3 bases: TGTGCCAGTAGTGTCGCGGGAGCGTGGGATGAGCAGTTCTTC.

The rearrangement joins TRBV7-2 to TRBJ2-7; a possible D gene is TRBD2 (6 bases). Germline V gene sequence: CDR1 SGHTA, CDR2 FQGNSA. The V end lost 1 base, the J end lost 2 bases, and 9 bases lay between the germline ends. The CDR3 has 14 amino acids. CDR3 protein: CASSLDRTTYEQYF. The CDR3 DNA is TGTGCCAGCAGCTTAGACAGGACTACCTACGAGCAGTACTTC.

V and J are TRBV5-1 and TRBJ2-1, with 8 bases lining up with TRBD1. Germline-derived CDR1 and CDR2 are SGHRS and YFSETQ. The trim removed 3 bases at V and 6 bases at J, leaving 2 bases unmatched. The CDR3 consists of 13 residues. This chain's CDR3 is CASSWTGFNEQFF. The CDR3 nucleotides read TGCGCCAGCAGCTGGACAGGGTTCAATGAGCAGTTCTTC. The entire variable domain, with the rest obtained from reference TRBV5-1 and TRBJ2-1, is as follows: KAGVTQTPRYLIKTRGQQVTLSCSPISGHRSVSWYQQTPGQGLQFLFEYFSETQRNKGNFPGRFSGRQFSNSRSEMNVSTLELGDSALYLCASSWTGFNEQFFGPGTRLTVL.

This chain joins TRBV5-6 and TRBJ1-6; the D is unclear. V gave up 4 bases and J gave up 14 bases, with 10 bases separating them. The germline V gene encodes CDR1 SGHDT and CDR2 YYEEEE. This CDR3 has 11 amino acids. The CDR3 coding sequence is TGTGCCAGCAGCAACCGGGATTCCCTCCACTTT. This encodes CASSNRDSLHF.

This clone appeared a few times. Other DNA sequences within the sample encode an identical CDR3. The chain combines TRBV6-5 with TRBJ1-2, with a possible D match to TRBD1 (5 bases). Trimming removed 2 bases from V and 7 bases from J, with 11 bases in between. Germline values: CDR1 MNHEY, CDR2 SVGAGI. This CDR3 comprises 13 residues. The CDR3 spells CASSYRQGGGYTF. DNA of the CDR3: TGTGCCAGCAGTTACCGGCAGGGCGGTGGCTACACCTTC.

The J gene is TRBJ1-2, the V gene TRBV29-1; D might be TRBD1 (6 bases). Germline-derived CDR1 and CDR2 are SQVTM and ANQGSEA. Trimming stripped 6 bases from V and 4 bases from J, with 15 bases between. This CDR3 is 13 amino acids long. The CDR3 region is CSVGRRQAYGYTF. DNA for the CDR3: TGCAGCGTCGGTAGACGACAGGCCTATGGCTACACCTTC.

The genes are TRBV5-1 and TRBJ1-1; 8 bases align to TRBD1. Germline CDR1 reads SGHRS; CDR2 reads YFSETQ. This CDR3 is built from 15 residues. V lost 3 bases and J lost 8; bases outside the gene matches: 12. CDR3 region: CASSSAPTGESEAFF. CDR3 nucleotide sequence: TGCGCCAGCAGCTCCGCCCCGACAGGGGAGAGCGAAGCTTTCTTT.

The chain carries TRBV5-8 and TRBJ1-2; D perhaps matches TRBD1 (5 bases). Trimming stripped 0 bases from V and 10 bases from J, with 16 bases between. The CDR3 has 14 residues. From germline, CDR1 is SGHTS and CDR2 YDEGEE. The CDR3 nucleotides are TGTGCCAGCAGCTTGGAAAAGGTTAGGGGTGACTACACCTTC. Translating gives CASSLEKVRGDYTF.

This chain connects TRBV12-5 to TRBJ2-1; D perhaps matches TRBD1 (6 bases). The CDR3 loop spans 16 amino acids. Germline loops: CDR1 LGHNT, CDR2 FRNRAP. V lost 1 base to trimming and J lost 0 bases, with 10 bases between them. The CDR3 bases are TGTGCTAGTGGTTTGGAAAGGGGGAGCTCCTACAATGAGCAGTTCTTC. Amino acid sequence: CASGLERGSSYNEQFF.

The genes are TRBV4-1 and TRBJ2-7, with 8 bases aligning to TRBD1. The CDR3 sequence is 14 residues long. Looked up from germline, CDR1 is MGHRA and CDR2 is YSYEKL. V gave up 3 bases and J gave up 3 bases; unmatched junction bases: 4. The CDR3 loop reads CASSQWDRSYEQYF. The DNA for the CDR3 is TGCGCCAGCAGCCAGTGGGACAGGAGCTACGAGCAGTACTTC.